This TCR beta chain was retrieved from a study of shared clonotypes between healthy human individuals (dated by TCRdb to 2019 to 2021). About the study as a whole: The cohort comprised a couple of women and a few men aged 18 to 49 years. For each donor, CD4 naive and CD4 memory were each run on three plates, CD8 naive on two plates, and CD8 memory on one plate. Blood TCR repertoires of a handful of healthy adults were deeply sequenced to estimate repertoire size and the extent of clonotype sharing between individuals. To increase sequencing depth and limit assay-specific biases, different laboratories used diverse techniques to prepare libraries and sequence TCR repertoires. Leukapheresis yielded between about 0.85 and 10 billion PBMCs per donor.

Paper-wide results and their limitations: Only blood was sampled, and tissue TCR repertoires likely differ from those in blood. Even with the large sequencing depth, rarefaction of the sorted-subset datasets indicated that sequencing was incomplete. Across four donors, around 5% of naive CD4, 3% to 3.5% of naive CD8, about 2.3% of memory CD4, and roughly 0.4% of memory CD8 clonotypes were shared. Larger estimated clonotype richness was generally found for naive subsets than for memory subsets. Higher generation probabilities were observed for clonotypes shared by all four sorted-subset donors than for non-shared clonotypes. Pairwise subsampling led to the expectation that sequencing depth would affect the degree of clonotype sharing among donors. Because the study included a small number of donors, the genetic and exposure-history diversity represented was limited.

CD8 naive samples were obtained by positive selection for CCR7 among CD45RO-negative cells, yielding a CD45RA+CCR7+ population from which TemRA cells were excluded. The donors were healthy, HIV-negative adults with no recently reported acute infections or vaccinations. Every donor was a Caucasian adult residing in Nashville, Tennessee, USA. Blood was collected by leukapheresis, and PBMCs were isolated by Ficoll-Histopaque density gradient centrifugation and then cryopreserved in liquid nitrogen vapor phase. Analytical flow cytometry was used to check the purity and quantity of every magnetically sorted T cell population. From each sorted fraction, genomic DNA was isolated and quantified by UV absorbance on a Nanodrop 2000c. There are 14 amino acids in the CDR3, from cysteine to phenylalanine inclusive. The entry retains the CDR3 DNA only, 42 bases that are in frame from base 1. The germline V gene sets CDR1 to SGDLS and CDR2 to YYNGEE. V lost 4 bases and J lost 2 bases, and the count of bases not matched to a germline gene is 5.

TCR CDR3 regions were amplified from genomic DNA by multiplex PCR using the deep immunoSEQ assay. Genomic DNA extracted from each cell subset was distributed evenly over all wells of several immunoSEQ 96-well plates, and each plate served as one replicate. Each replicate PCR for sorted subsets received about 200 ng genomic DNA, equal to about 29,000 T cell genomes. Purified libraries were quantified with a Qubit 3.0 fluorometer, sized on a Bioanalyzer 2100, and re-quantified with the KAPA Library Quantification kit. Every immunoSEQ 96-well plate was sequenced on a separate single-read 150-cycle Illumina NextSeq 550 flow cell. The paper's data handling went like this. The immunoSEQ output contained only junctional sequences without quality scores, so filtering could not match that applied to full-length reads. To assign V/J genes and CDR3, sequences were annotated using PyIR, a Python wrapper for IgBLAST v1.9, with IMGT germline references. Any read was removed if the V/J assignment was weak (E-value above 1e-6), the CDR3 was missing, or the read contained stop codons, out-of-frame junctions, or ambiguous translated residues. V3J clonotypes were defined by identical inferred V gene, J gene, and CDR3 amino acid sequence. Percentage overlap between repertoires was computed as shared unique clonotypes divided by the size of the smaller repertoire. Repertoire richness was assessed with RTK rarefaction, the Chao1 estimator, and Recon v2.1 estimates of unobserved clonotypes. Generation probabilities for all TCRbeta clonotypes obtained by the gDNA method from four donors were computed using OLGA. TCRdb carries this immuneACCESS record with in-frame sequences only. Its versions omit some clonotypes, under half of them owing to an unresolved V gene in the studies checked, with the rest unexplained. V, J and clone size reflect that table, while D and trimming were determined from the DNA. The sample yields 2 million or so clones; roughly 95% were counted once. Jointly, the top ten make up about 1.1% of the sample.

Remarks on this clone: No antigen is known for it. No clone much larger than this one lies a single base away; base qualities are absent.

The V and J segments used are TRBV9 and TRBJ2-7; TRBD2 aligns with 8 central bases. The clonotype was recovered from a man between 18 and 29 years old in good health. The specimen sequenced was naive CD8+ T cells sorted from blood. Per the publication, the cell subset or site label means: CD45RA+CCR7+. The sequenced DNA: TGTGCCAGCAGCACATCGGGACTAGCCTACGAGCAGTACTTC. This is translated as CASSTSGLAYEQYF.